This T cell receptor (beta chain) appears in the sequencing data of a study of blood T cell repertoires in COVID-19. Study details: The United States, Italy and Spain were the sources of the acute and convalescent COVID-19 samples. In each case, the material was cDNA or gDNA derived from T cells, B-cell-depleted T cells, or PBMCs.

This clone was detected only once. In the original analysis: Reference gene primer amplification gave nucleated cell count estimates. Here immunoSEQ multiplex PCR was the method, and the copy in TCRdb shows in-frame clones only, minus some. D and trimming were read from the DNA, whereas the V and J calls and clone size are those reported in that table. In the table there are roughly 250,000 clones, around four fifths of which are singletons. The CDR3 runs to 15 residues. Germline V gene sequence: CDR1 SGHTA, CDR2 FQGNSA. Trimming pared 0 bases from V and 2 bases from J, leaving 11 bases between. The TCR comes from a man between 35 and 55 years old with active or convalescent COVID-19. The V and J genes are TRBV7-2 and TRBJ2-7, with D perhaps matching TRBD1 (7 bases). Sequencing input: peripheral blood. The CDR3 loop is CASSLAAGGTYEQYF. The CDR3 DNA reads TGTGCCAGCAGCTTAGCCGCAGGGGGGACCTACGAGCAGTACTTC.